The table lists the clone carrying this T cell receptor beta chain with a count of one. The antigen remains unidentified. TCRdb's copy holds only in-frame clones and misses some; the assay was immunoSEQ multiplex PCR. This table has about 200,000 clones, 85% to 90% appearing once. This record belongs to a study of T cell responses to AZD1222 COVID-19 vaccine. Looked up from germline, CDR1 is SGHRS and CDR2 is YFSETQ. This CDR3 region has 15 residues. The trim removed 4 bases at V and 3 bases at J, leaving 5 bases unmatched. Study-level findings and limits: Repertoires were sampled only after the peak T cell response.

The chain combines TRBV5-1 with TRBJ2-3, with 10 bases that match TRBD1. This sequence was found in an adult in good health. Sequencing used peripheral blood, obtained on day 0 of AZD1222 vaccination. The CDR3 reads CASSPTGGETDTQYF. The CDR3 nucleotides read TGCGCCAGCAGCCCGACAGGGGGCGAAACAGATACGCAGTATTTT.